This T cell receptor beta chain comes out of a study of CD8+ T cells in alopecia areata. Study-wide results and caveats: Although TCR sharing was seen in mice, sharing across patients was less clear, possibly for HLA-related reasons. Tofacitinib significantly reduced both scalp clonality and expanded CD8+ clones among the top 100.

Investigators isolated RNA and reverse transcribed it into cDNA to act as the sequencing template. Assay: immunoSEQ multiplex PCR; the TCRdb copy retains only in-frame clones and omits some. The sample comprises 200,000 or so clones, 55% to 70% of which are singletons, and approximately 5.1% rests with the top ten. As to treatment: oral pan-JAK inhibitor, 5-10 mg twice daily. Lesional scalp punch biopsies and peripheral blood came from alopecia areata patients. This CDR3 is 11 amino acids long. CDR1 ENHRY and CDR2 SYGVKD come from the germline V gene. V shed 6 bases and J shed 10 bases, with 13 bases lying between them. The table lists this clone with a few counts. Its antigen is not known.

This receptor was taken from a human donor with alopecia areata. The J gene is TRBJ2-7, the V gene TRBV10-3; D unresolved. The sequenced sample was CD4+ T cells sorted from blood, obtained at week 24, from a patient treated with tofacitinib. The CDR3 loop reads CAIRGPKEQYF. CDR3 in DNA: TGTGCCATCAGGGGCCCTAAGGAACAGTACTTC.